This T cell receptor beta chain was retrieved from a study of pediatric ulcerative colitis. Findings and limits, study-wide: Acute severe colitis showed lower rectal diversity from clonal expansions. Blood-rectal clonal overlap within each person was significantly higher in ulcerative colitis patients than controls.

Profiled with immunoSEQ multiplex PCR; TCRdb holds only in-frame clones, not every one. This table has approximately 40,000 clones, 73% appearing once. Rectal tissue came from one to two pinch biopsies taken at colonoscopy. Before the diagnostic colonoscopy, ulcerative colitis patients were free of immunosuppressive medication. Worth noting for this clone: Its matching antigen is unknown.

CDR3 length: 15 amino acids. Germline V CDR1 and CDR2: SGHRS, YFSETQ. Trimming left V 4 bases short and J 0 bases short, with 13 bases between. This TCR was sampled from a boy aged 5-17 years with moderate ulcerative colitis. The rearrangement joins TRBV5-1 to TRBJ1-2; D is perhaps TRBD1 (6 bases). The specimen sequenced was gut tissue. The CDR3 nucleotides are TGCGCCAGCAGCCGCGAGACAGGAGCTAACTATGGCTACACCTTC. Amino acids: CASSRETGANYGYTF.